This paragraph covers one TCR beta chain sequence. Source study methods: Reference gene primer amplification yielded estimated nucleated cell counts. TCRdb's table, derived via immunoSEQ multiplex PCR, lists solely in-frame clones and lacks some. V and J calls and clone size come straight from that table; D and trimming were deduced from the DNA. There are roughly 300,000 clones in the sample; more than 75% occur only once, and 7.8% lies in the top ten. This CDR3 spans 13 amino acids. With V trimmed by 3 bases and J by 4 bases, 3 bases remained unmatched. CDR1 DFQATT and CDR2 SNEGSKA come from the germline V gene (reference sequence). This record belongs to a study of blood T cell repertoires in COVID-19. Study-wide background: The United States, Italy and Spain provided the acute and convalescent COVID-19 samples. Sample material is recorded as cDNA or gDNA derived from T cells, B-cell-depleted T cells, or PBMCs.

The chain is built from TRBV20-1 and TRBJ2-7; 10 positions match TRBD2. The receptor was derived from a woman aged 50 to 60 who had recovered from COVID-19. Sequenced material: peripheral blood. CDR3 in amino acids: CSASSGRWYEQYF. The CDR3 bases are TGCAGTGCTAGTAGCGGGAGGTGGTACGAGCAGTACTTC.